The rows below give T cell receptor beta chains drawn from one sample of a study of blood T cell repertoires in COVID-19. Here immunoSEQ multiplex PCR was the method, and the copy in TCRdb shows in-frame clones only, minus some. The sample yields under 150,000 clones, approximately 80% seen once. Source material: peripheral blood. These TCRs come from an elderly man with acute or convalescent COVID-19. The CDR3 runs from the conserved cysteine through the conserved F or W. The D gene is left open where the match is weak. The size of a clone is reported for some rows only, either as once, few or many, or as a class for expanded clones.

j_gene | abundance | d_gene | v_gene | CDR3nt | CDR3aa
TRBJ1-1 | - | TRBD1 | TRBV5-1 | TGCGCCAGCAGCGCCGGACAGGGCCTTACTGAAGCTTTCTTT | CASSAGQGLTEAFF
TRBJ1-5 | - | - | TRBV19 | TGTGCCAGTAGCATAGTAGCGGGGGGGGATCAGCCCCAGCATTTT | CASSIVAGGDQPQHF
TRBJ1-6 | - | - | TRBV6-1 | TGTGCCAGCAGTGAAAATTGGGGGCCTAATTCACCCCTCCACTTT | CASSENWGPNSPLHF
TRBJ1-1 | few | - | TRBV3-1/TRBV3-2 | TGTGCCAGCAGGGGAGTTGGCACTGAAGCTTTCTTT | CASRGVGTEAFF
TRBJ1-1 | - | TRBD1 | TRBV11-2 | TGTGCCAGCAGCTTGGACAGGGCTCTGCCAAACGTAGAAGCTTTCTTT | CASSLDRALPNVEAFF
TRBJ2-2 | - | - | TRBV3-1/TRBV3-2 | TGTGCCAGCAGCCAAGAACGGTATTCCGGGGAGCTGTTTTTT | CASSQERYSGELFF
TRBJ2-5 | - | TRBD2 | TRBV4-2 | TGTGCCAGCAGCCGTAGCGGGGGGGTTTTGGAGACCCAGTACTTC | CASSRSGGVLETQYF
TRBJ1-5 | - | - | TRBV7-8 | TGTGCCAGCAGCCGGGGGGGTTTTGAGCCCCAGCATTTT | CASSRGGFEPQHF
TRBJ2-7 | - | TRBD2 | TRBV3-1/TRBV3-2 | TGTGCCAGCAGCCAGAAAATCCTAGGCGGACTAGCGGGGGGACGAGCTTTCCACGAGCAGTACTTC | CASSQKILGGLAGGRAFHEQYF
TRBJ2-3 | - | - | TRBV7-9 | TGTGCCAGCAGCTTAGGCGGGGCGATAGATACGCAGTATTTT | CASSLGGAIDTQYF
TRBJ1-2 | - | - | TRBV6-1 | TGTGCCAGCAGTGAGACAGGCTATAACTCAAACTATGGCTACACCTTC | CASSETGYNSNYGYTF
TRBJ2-2 | few | TRBD1 | TRBV5-4 | TGTGCCAGCAGAAGACAGGGGGCTAGTACCGGGGAGCTGTTTTTT | CASRRQGASTGELFF
TRBJ2-7 | - | TRBD1 | TRBV27 | TGTGCCAGCAGCGGGACAGGCAAACCCCCACCCTACGAGCAGTACTTC | CASSGTGKPPPYEQYF
TRBJ1-5 | - | TRBD1 | TRBV5-1 | TGCGCCAGCAGTCAAGGGGGCGCGAGTCAGCCCCAGCATTTT | CASSQGGASQPQHF
TRBJ2-5 | - | - | TRBV11-2 | TGTGCCAGCAGCTTAAGGGGCGCGGGACCAGAGACCCAGTACTTC | CASSLRGAGPETQYF
TRBJ1-4 | - | TRBD1 | TRBV11-2 | TGTGCCAGCAGCCTGCTCGCGACAGGGATTTATGAAAAACTGTTTTTT | CASSLLATGIYEKLFF
TRBJ1-1 | - | - | TRBV12-3/TRBV12-4 | TGTGCCAGCAGTTGGCGACAGGACATGGGGGTCTTT | CASSWRQDMGVF
TRBJ2-2 | - | TRBD1 | TRBV3-1/TRBV3-2 | TGTGCCAGCACCCGGACAGGGAGGCTATCCGGGGAGCTGTTTTTT | CASTRTGRLSGELFF
TRBJ1-1 | - | TRBD1 | TRBV23-1 | TGCGCCAGCAGGCTTACGGGACAGTCGGGCACTGAAGCTTTCTTT | CASRLTGQSGTEAFF
TRBJ2-3 | - | TRBD2 | TRBV6-1 | TGTGCCAGCAGTGAATCGGGGCTAGCGGGGGATACGCAGTATTTT | CASSESGLAGDTQYF
TRBJ1-1 | - | - | TRBV11-3 | TGTGCCAGCAGTTCCCGGGTGGACAAACTGAACACTGAAGCTTTCTTT | CASSSRVDKLNTEAFF
TRBJ1-5 | - | - | TRBV5-5 | TGTGCCAGCAGCTTGGTGGGGGGAGATCAGCCCCAGCATTTT | CASSLVGGDQPQHF
TRBJ1-2 | - | - | TRBV19 | TGTGCCAGTAGTATTTCGAGGTACGTCGGCTACACCTTC | CASSISRYVGYTF
TRBJ1-5 | - | - | TRBV7-2 | TGTGCCAGCAGCTTAGGGTCGGGTAGGAGCAATCAGCCCCAGCATTTT | CASSLGSGRSNQPQHF
TRBJ2-5 | few | TRBD2 | TRBV10-3 | TGTGCCATCAGTGAGATTGAGCTGAGCGGGGGGGGTCCGCAAGAGACCCAGTACTTC | CAISEIELSGGGPQETQYF
TRBJ2-7 | - | - | TRBV6-1 | TGTGCCAGCAGTGACATCCGCGGAGCAGAAAACGACTACGAGCAGTACTTC | CASSDIRGAENDYEQYF
TRBJ2-2 | - | - | TRBV18 | TGTGCCAGCTCACCGGGAGGTCAGAACACCGGGGAGCTGTTTTTT | CASSPGGQNTGELFF
TRBJ1-2 | - | - | TRBV15 | TGTGCCACCAGCAGAGCCCAAGGGGGATATGGCTACACCTTC | CATSRAQGGYGYTF
TRBJ1-6 | - | - | TRBV27 | TGTGCCAGCAGTTTTCCAGGGGCACCCCTCCACTTT | CASSFPGAPLHF
TRBJ2-6 | - | - | TRBV2 | TGTGCCAGCAGTGAAATGGTACTGGGGGCCAACGTCCTGACTTTC | CASSEMVLGANVLTF
TRBJ2-7 | - | - | TRBV7-6 | TGTGCCAGCAGCTTAGTGGCAGGGTCCTCCTACGAGCAGTACTTC | CASSLVAGSSYEQYF
TRBJ2-6 | once | - | TRBV12-5 | TGTGCTAGTGGTTTAGGGGTATCTGGGGCCAACGTCCTGACTTTC | CASGLGVSGANVLTF